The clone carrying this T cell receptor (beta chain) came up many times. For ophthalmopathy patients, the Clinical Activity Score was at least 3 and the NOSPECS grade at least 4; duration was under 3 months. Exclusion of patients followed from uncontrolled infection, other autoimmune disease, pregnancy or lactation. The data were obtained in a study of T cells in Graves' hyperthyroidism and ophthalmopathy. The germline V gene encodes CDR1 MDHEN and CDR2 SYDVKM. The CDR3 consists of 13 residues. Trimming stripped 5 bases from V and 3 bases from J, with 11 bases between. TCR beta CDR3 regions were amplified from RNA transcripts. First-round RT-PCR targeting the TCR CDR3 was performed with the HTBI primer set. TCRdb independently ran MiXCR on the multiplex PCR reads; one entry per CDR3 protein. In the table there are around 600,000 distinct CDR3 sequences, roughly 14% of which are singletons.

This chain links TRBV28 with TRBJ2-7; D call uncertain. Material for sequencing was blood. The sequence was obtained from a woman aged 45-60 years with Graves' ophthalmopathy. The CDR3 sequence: CASSPPGHYEQYF. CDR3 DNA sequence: TGTGCCAGCAGTCCCCCGGGTCACTACGAGCAGTACTTC.